One sample yielded the 20 T cell receptor beta chains listed below, sequenced in a study of T cells in Graves' hyperthyroidism and ophthalmopathy. The investigators amplified TCR beta CDR3 regions from RNA transcripts. The HTBI primer set was used in a first-round RT-PCR of the TCR CDR3. Each CDR3 protein gets one entry after TCRdb re-called the multiplex PCR reads with MiXCR. The table has 250,000 to 300,000 distinct CDR3 sequences, roughly 15% seen once. The sequencing sample was made of blood. All receptors derive from a woman aged 40 to 50 with Graves' hyperthyroidism.

This clonotype appeared a few times. This chain links TRBV2 with TRBJ2-4; D tentatively fits TRBD1 or TRBD2 (6 bases each). V gave up 6 bases and J gave up 1 base, with 13 bases separating them. This CDR3 is 15 amino acids long. Germline V CDR1 and CDR2: SNHLY, FYNNEI. The CDR3 DNA sequence: TGTGCCAGCAGAGGGGGGCGGCTGGCCAAAAACATTCAGTACTTC. Its protein product is CASRGGRLAKNIQYF.

The chain carries TRBV28 and TRBJ2-3; no firm D call. From germline, CDR1 is MDHEN and CDR2 SYDVKM. This CDR3 has 16 residues. V was pared by 5 bases and J by 2 bases, with 17 bases between. In DNA form, the CDR3 reads TGTGCCAGCAGTCCACCCGGGCCCCCCGCCACAGATACGCAGTATTTT. It encodes CASSPPGPPATDTQYF. Combining the CDR3 with reference TRBV28 and TRBJ2-3 gives the whole variable domain DVKVTQSSRYLVKRTGEKVFLECVQDMDHENMFWYRQDPGLGLRLIYFSYDVKMKEKGDIPEGYSVSREKKERFSLILESASTNQTSMYLCASSPPGPPATDTQYFGPGTRLTVL.

About this clonotype: A read error may be the cause here, since a much bigger clone is one base away. The genes are TRBV19 and TRBJ1-1; D might be TRBD1 (6 bases). Germline CDR1 LNHDA, CDR2 SQIVND (reference sequence). The CDR3 runs 13 residues. The V and J ends lost 7 bases and 4 bases respectively, with 13 bases between them. CDR3: CASTAGRGTEAFF. The CDR3 nucleotides are TGTGCCAGTACTGCGGGCAGGGGCACTGAAGCTTTCTTT.

This clonotype was found many times. The chain joins TRBV20-1 to TRBJ2-7; unclear D gene. The CDR3 is 12 amino acids. Trimming stripped 0 bases from V and 4 bases from J, with 7 bases between. Germline CDR1 reads DFQATT; CDR2 reads SNEGSKA (reference sequence). The CDR3 DNA follows: TGCAGTGCTAGAGATAATCGGTACGAGCAGTACTTC. It codes for CSARDNRYEQYF.

The sample holds many counts of this clonotype. The chain couples TRBV2 to TRBJ2-3; no reliable D call. Germline V gives CDR1 SNHLY, CDR2 FYNNEI. Trimming cost V 3 bases and J 2 bases, with 12 bases left between them. CDR3 length: 15 amino acids. The DNA for the CDR3 is TGTGCCAGCAGTGATGGGATCACCAACACAGATACGCAGTATTTT. Residues: CASSDGITNTDTQYF.

The chain links TRBV9 to TRBJ1-6; the match to TRBD1 covers 9 bases. V lost 5 bases, J lost 9 bases, and 3 bases stayed unmatched. Germline-derived CDR1 and CDR2 are SGDLS and YYNGEE. The CDR3 length is 13 residues. The CDR3 sequence: CASSRDRVSPLHF. The CDR3 DNA follows: TGTGCCAGCAGTCGGGACAGGGTTTCACCCCTCCACTTT.

This clonotype was observed a handful of times. This chain connects TRBV20-1 to TRBJ2-7; unclear D gene. The germline V gene encodes CDR1 DFQATT and CDR2 SNEGSKA (reference sequence). CDR3 length: 11 residues. V was shortened by 0 bases and J by 6 bases, with 6 bases between the two germline ends. The chain's CDR3 is CSAREDGEQYF. The CDR3 coding sequence is TGCAGTGCTAGAGAGGACGGCGAGCAGTACTTC.

The table lists this clonotype with many counts. In DNA form, the CDR3 reads TGTGCCAGCAGTCGGGCGAGCCCCCCCTACGAGCAGTACTTC. This gives the protein CASSRASPPYEQYF. The chain carries TRBV12-3 or TRBV12-4 and TRBJ2-7, with D unresolved. This CDR3 spans 14 amino acids. V gave up 5 bases and J gave up 2 bases, with 13 bases separating them.

The table lists this clonotype with many counts. The chain recombines TRBV12-3 or TRBV12-4 with TRBJ1-4; unclear D gene. This CDR3 is 13 amino acids long. The ends were cut back, 6 bases at V and 0 bases at J, with 5 bases in the middle. Here the CDR3 DNA reads TGTGCCAGCAGGCAAGCAACTAATGAAAAACTGTTTTTT. Translating gives CASRQATNEKLFF.

This clonotype has only a few counts. The V and J genes are TRBV7-3 and TRBJ2-1; D may match TRBD1 or TRBD2 (7 bases each). Germline CDR1 and CDR2: SGHTA and FQGTGA. Trimming cost V 5 bases and J 9 bases, with 17 bases left between them. There are 14 residues in the CDR3. This CDR3 is CASSPTPGGGEQFF. Written as DNA, the CDR3 is TGTGCCAGCAGCCCAACCCCAGGGGGGGGTGAGCAGTTCTTC.

This clonotype has a count of ten or more. V gene TRBV6-1 combines with J gene TRBJ2-3; no clear D. CDR1 and CDR2 (germline): MNHNS, SASEGT. The CDR3 runs to 13 residues. Trimming left V 1 base short and J 3 bases short, with 5 bases between. CDR3 residues: CASSEVGTDTQYF. The CDR3 coding sequence is TGTGCCAGCAGTGAAGTTGGGACAGATACGCAGTATTTT.

The chain employs TRBV15 and TRBJ2-1; D may be TRBD1 or TRBD2 (5 bases each). There are 13 residues in the CDR3. Germline assignment: CDR1 LNHNV and CDR2 YYDKDF (reference sequence). Trimming left V 6 bases short and J 12 bases short, with 18 bases between. As DNA, the CDR3 is TGTGCCACCAGAGGCAGGGAGTATATTGGGCAGTTCTTC. Translated, it gives CATRGREYIGQFF.

This chain links TRBV20-1 with TRBJ2-3, with 7 positions matching TRBD1. This CDR3 comprises 15 residues. With V trimmed by 0 bases and J by 7 bases, 10 bases remained unmatched. Germline V gene data show CDR1 as DFQATT and CDR2 as SNEGSKA (reference sequence). The CDR3 DNA follows: TGCAGTGCTAGAGATATTAGGGGGCCTTCTAATACGCAGTATTTT. Translation gives CSARDIRGPSNTQYF.

In its sample, this clonotype was seen many times. This sequence joins TRBV2 and TRBJ1-2; 8 nucleotides match TRBD1. V lost 6 bases, J lost 8 bases, and 8 bases stayed unmatched. Germline CDR1 and CDR2: SNHLY and FYNNEI. The CDR3 runs to 13 residues. The CDR3 region is CASRAGQGGGYTF. As DNA, the CDR3 is TGTGCCAGCAGGGCCGGACAGGGCGGAGGCTACACCTTC.

The gene calls are TRBV19 and TRBJ2-1; D might be TRBD1 or TRBD2, each matching 6 bases. Germline loops: CDR1 LNHDA, CDR2 SQIVND (reference sequence). V was shortened by 1 base and J by 0 bases, with 10 bases between the two germline ends. The CDR3 length is 16 residues. CDR3 nucleotide sequence: TGTGCCAGTAGTATAGGGGGGGCCAGCTCCTACAATGAGCAGTTCTTC. Translation: CASSIGGASSYNEQFF.

This clonotype came up many times. The CDR3 loop reads CASSAEAGGQGEQYF. CDR3 nucleotides: TGCGCCAGCAGTGCCGAAGCGGGAGGGCAGGGAGAGCAGTACTTC. The chain is built from TRBV10-2 and TRBJ2-7; TRBD2 matches 10 bases. CDR3 length: 15 residues. The J segment lost 7 bases and the V segment lost 4 bases, leaving 10 bases of the junction unmatched. Germline CDR1 and CDR2: WSHSY and SAAADI.

This sequence joins TRBV13 and TRBJ1-2; 12 nucleotides match TRBD1. Germline V CDR1 and CDR2: PRHDT, FYEKMQ (reference sequence). The CDR3 is 14 residues long. After removal of 5 bases from V and 8 bases from J, the junction contained 6 bases not matched to a gene. The CDR3 DNA is TGTGCCAGCAGCCAGGGACAGGGGGCTCAAGGCTACACCTTC. Residues: CASSQGQGAQGYTF.

In its sample, this clonotype was seen a few times. This rearrangement joins TRBV3-1 to TRBJ2-7; 7 bases fit TRBD2. V was clipped by 0 bases and J by 2 bases; unmatched bases: 4. Germline values: CDR1 LGHDT, CDR2 YNNKEL (reference sequence). This CDR3 has 15 residues. This CDR3 is CASSQDTSVTYEQYF. The CDR3, as DNA: TGTGCCAGCAGCCAAGATACTAGCGTCACCTACGAGCAGTACTTC.

The gene calls are TRBV5-8 and TRBJ2-5; 7 bases are shared with TRBD2. With V trimmed by 4 bases and J by 5 bases, 14 bases remained unmatched. CDR3 length: 16 amino acids. CDR1 is SGHTS, CDR2 YDEGEE, per germline. The CDR3 loop is CASSTREGGPVETQYF. The CDR3 nucleotides read TGTGCCAGCAGCACCAGGGAGGGAGGGCCGGTCGAGACCCAGTACTTC. The full variable domain, completed using reference TRBV5-8 and TRBJ2-5, is EAGVTQSPTHLIKTRGQQATLRCSPISGHTSVYWYQQALGLGLQFLLWYDEGEERNRGNFPPRFSGRQFPNYSSELNVNALELEDSALYLCASSTREGGPVETQYFGPGTRLLVL.

This clonotype was picked up a small number of times. The CDR3 DNA reads TGTGCCAGCAGCCCCCTAGGCGAATATGGCTACACCTTC. The encoded protein is CASSPLGEYGYTF. The V and J genes are TRBV12-3 or TRBV12-4 and TRBJ1-2; D remains unclear. V gave up 6 bases and J gave up 5 bases, with 13 bases separating them. This CDR3 contains 13 residues.